This T cell receptor beta chain appears in the sequencing data of a study of blood T cells in healthy people across ages. Then a second PCR, running roughly 6 to 12 cycles, was carried out with a sample-barcoded 5' primer and a J-beta primer mix. Sequencing of every sample gave 2.5 million or more CDR3-containing paired-end reads. TCRdb called the 5' RACE reads again in MiXCR, with one record for every CDR3 protein. The data contain about 930,000 distinct CDR3 sequences, almost 30% of them singletons. The same data also went into a second study, on T cells of mothers and their children.

Sequenced sample: blood. The sequence derives from a woman in her thirties or forties in good health.

CDR3 DNA: TGTGCCAGCAGCCTTGGACTAGCGTTGCGCTATGAGCAGTTCTTC. Its translation: CASSLGLALRYEQFF. This chain uses TRBV4-2 with TRBJ2-1; 9 nucleotides line up with TRBD2. The CDR3 is 15 residues long. Germline lookup yields CDR1 LGHNA and CDR2 YNFKEQ. After removal of 4 bases from V and 8 bases from J, the junction contained 9 bases not matched to a gene.